This TCR beta chain was recovered during a study of T cell clones after liver transplantation. Study as a whole: Without induction therapy, subjects received standard immunosuppression until 12-24 months post-transplant.

Findings of the study overall: Graft donor-reactive T cells may have migrated into the graft rather than being deleted.

Profiled with immunoSEQ multiplex PCR; TCRdb holds only in-frame clones, not every one. The table lists some 80,000 clones, 80% to 90% of them singletons. A note on this clone: Its target is not known.

Per germline, CDR1 MRHNA and CDR2 SNTAGT. CDR3 length: 15 amino acids. V gave up 4 bases and J gave up 2 bases, with 11 bases separating them. CD3+CD4+ and CD3+CD8+ cells were FACS-sorted from thawed unstimulated PBMCs. The clonotype comes from a human patient who received a liver transplant. Some T cells may have come from the graft donor. The rearrangement links TRBV6-4 to TRBJ2-2; no firm D call. The sequencing here drew on CD4+ T cells from blood, taken 48 months after liver transplant. CDR3 DNA sequence: TGTGCCAGCAGTGGCCCTCTTACTAACACCGGGGAGCTGTTTTTT. Its translation: CASSGPLTNTGELFF.